This T cell receptor beta chain is drawn from a study of beta chain features in type 1 diabetes. Study observations and caveats: Among patients with Type 1 diabetes, TCRB CDR3s were moderately but significantly shorter in every one of the four CD4+ subsets.

The sample holds a few counts of this clone. Antigen: not known. The CDR3 consists of 15 residues. The junction had 7 bases not matched to a gene; V was cut back by 7 bases and J by 3 bases. Germline-derived CDR1 and CDR2 are LNHDA and SQIVND (reference sequence). Reverse transcribing all isolated RNA meant expressed TCRB transcripts were sequenced. TCRdb's table, derived via immunoSEQ multiplex PCR, lists solely in-frame clones and lacks some. Of under 250,000 clones listed, about 14% are singletons. This clonotype originated in a woman aged 35 to 49 in good health. The material sequenced was naive CD4+ T cells from blood. The J gene is TRBJ2-7, the V gene TRBV19, with 12 positions matching TRBD2. CDR3 protein: CASTLTSGGIYEQYF. CDR3 sequence (DNA): TGTGCCAGTACCCTGACTAGCGGGGGAATCTACGAGCAGTACTTC.